Here is one T cell receptor (beta chain) with its context. The target antigen is unknown. This record belongs to a study of Graves' ophthalmopathy and Graves' hyperthyroidism. Aged 18 to 65, hyperthyroidism patients had been newly diagnosed, with under 2 months' duration. Study observations and caveats: Blood was where most expanded thyroid clonotypes above 0.001 frequency also turned up. Stable hyperthyroidism and ophthalmopathy were told apart by a 13-signature model, which achieved 85% to 90% sensitivity and around 80% specificity.

The sequenced template was RNA, covering the TCR beta CDR3 region. RT-PCR was first run with HTBI primers, then multiplex PCR in a second round. Via MiXCR, TCRdb re-called the multiplex PCR reads, giving one row per CDR3 protein. The sample carries over a million distinct CDR3 sequences, approximately 35% recorded once. The CDR3 sequence is 14 residues long. Germline V gene sequence: CDR1 DFQATT, CDR2 SNEGSKA (reference sequence). V gave up 6 bases and J gave up 6 bases, with 20 bases separating them. V usage is TRBV20-1 and J usage is TRBJ1-1; D is unresolved. Material for sequencing was peripheral blood or thyroid tissue (not recorded which). The sequence was obtained from an adult man with Graves' hyperthyroidism. CDR3 nucleotide sequence: TGCAGTGCCCAACCCCCGATAACGGCCCCTGAAGCTTTCTTT. Protein sequence: CSAQPPITAPEAFF.